This T cell receptor beta chain is from a study of blood T cell repertoires in COVID-19. Study background: The analysed material was cDNA or gDNA that came from T cells, B-cell-depleted T cells, or PBMCs.

Study processing details: Amplification of reference gene primers was used by the study to estimate nucleated cell counts. Sequencing used immunoSEQ multiplex PCR; TCRdb keeps in-frame clones, though not all of them. The V and J calls and the clone size are those of that table, but D and trimming were determined from the DNA. The table records 85,000 to 130,000 clones, about 70% of them present only once. The V end lost 3 bases, the J end lost 4 bases, and 9 bases lay between the germline ends. Germline assignment: CDR1 SGHAT and CDR2 FQNNGV. The CDR3 contains 13 residues. This sequence originates from a human donor with acute or convalescent COVID-19. The donor label of this sample is uncertain. The genes are TRBV11-2 and TRBJ1-2; D possibly corresponds to TRBD1 (5 bases). What was sequenced was peripheral blood. The DNA for the CDR3 is TGTGCCAGCAGCTTTAGCCAGGGCTATGGCTACACCTTC. It encodes CASSFSQGYGYTF.